The 28 T cell receptor beta chains below come from one sample, sequenced in a study of CD8+CD57+ T cells in acquired aplastic anemia. Investigators profiled TCR beta VDJ and CDR3 from genomic DNA template. Using its own MiXCR run on the reads, TCRdb lists one record per CDR3 protein. In the table there are 400,000 to 450,000 distinct CDR3 sequences, 60% to 80% of which are singletons. Sample: sorted CD4+, CD8+, or CD8+CD57+ T cells (not recorded which) from PBMCs. The receptors were gathered from a human donor in good health, serving as a control.

V and J are TRBV13 and TRBJ1-3; 11 positions agree with TRBD1. This CDR3 has 16 residues. Germline CDR1 and CDR2: PRHDT and FYEKMQ (reference sequence). V lost 6 bases and J lost 2; bases outside the gene matches: 6. DNA for the CDR3: TGTGCCAGCAGTGAATCGGGACAGGGGGCTGGAAACACCATATATTTT. It yields the protein CASSESGQGAGNTIYF. Together with reference TRBV13 and TRBJ1-3, the CDR3 gives the full variable domain: AAGVIQSPRHLIKEKRETATLKCYPIPRHDTVYWYQQGPGQDPQFLISFYEKMQSDKGSIPDRFSAQQFSDYHSELNMSSLELGDSALYFCASSESGQGAGNTIYFGEGSWLTVV.

Note on this clonotype: It is unclear where the CDR3 begins or ends on the DNA, so no DNA is shown, and the CDR3 is as TCRdb lists it. The chain uses TRBV9 and TRBJ1-1. The germline gives CDR1 SGDLS, CDR2 YYNGEE. 14 amino acids form the CDR3, both terminal residues included. CDR3 sequence: CASSVGGGATETLF.

As concerns this clonotype: No conserved phenylalanine or tryptophan ends this CDR3, so it is likely a read error. The rearrangement uses TRBV7-2 and TRBJ2-3; D not resolved. The length of the CDR3 is 13 residues. CDR1 and CDR2 (germline): SGHTA, FQGNSA. Trimming took off 5 bases at V and 3 bases at J, with 9 bases between the two ends. The CDR3 DNA reads TGTGCCAGCAGCCGACACTTTACAGATACGCAGTATCTT. This encodes CASSRHFTDTQYL.

A remark on this clonotype: A junction end diverges from the germline sequence, so it may reflect a read error. This chain links TRBV5-1 with TRBJ2-7; 8 bases fit TRBD2. This CDR3 region has 13 residues. Germline V lookup: CDR1 SGHRS, CDR2 YFSETQ. Here the CDR3 reads CASSLQRENEQYF. The CDR3 nucleotides are TGTGCCAGCAGCTTACAGCGGGAGAACGAGCAGTACTTC.

This clonotype was picked up many times. The chain has TRBV20-1 and TRBJ1-4; possible D gene TRBD1, 6 bases. The ends were cut back, 3 bases at V and 8 bases at J, with 16 bases in the middle. CDR3 size: 14 residues. The germline CDR1 and CDR2 sequences are DFQATT and SNEGSKA (reference sequence). Written as DNA, the CDR3 is TGCAGTGCTAGTGTCCCAGCAGGGGACGAAAAACTGTTTTTT. Amino acid sequence: CSASVPAGDEKLFF.

As concerns this clonotype: A junction end diverges from the germline sequence, so it may reflect a read error. This rearrangement joins TRBV7-3 to TRBJ1-5; D unresolved. Germline V lookup: CDR1 SGHTA, CDR2 FQGTGA. The CDR3 runs 12 residues. CDR3 in DNA: TGTGCCAGCACCGTAGACACTCAGCCATCGGATTTT. Its protein is CASTVDTQPSDF. Full variable domain (outside the CDR3, taken from reference TRBV7-3 and TRBJ1-5): GAGVSQTPSNKVTEKGKYVELRCDPISGHTALYWYRQSLGQGPEFLIYFQGTGAADDSGLPNDRFFAVRPEGSVSTLKIQRTERGDSAVYLCASTVDTQPSDFGDGTRLSIL.

The chain has TRBV9 and TRBJ2-5, with D hard to call. This CDR3 has 14 residues. Deletions cut 4 bases from V and 12 bases from J, with 22 bases between. Germline CDR1 reads SGDLS; CDR2 reads YYNGEE. DNA for the CDR3: TGTGCCAGCAGCTTGGTTTGGAACGAGAACACTGAGTACTTC. It codes for CASSLVWNENTEYF.

The chain employs TRBV12-5 and TRBJ1-5; weak D call: TRBD1 (6 bases). Germline CDR1 reads LGHNT; CDR2 reads FRNRAP. CDR3 length: 12 residues. V dropped 8 bases and J dropped 5 bases, with 10 bases sitting between them. This CDR3 reads CASNRVDQPQHF. The CDR3 DNA reads TGTGCTAGTAACAGGGTCGATCAGCCCCAGCATTTT.

On this clonotype itself: At one boundary the junction diverges from the germline segment, which might be a read error. The chain combines TRBV12-3 or TRBV12-4 with TRBJ2-7, with D possibly matching TRBD1 (5 bases). The length of the CDR3 is 12 residues. DNA for the CDR3: TGTGCCAGCGGCCTGGGGCTCTCCCCCCTCTACTTT. Its protein product is CASGLGLSPLYF.

Only one count was recorded for this clonotype. One end of the junction fails to match germline, which may point to a read error. The DNA of the CDR3 is TGTGCCAGCAGCTTAGTGGGTGAGGACACTGAAGATTTCTTT. Encoded protein: CASSLVGEDTEDFF. The V call is TRBV9, the J call TRBJ1-1; D is possibly TRBD1 (5 bases). This CDR3 region has 14 residues. Per the germline V gene, CDR1 is SGDLS and CDR2 is YYNGEE.

The chain recombines TRBV7-2 with TRBJ1-1; 7 bases match TRBD1. V shed 4 bases, J shed 1 base, and the junction held 6 bases outside the gene matches. The CDR3 sequence is 15 residues long. Germline V gene lookup returns CDR1 SGHTA and CDR2 FQGNSA. DNA for the CDR3: TGTGCCAGCAGCTCCCAGGGGGTTGGGAACACTGAAGCTTTCTTT. This gives the protein CASSSQGVGNTEAFF.

The V call is TRBV7-3, the J call TRBJ2-7, with no clear D. TRBJ1-2 explains the end of the DNA better; the J call may be wrong. The CDR3 loop spans 13 amino acids. Germline loops: CDR1 SGHTA, CDR2 FQGTGA. In DNA form, the CDR3 reads TGTGCCAGCAGCTTAGGTTCGGGGTATGAGTACACCTTC. Protein sequence: CASSLGSGYEYTF.

The V gene is TRBV7-2, the J gene TRBJ2-1; perhaps TRBD1 as D (6 bases). The CDR3 runs to 15 residues. Germline V gives CDR1 SGHTA, CDR2 FQGNSA. The V and J ends lost 5 bases and 5 bases respectively, with 16 bases between them. CDR3 in amino acids: CASSLGGVANNEQFF. As DNA, the CDR3 is TGTGCCAGCAGCCTAGGGGGAGTAGCCAACAATGAGCAGTTCTTC.

The rearrangement uses TRBV11-2 and TRBJ2-3, with D hard to call. V was cut by 5 bases and J by 6 bases, with 9 bases left in between. The CDR3 has 12 residues. Per germline, CDR1 SGHAT and CDR2 FQNNGV. The CDR3 protein is CASSHAADTQYF. The DNA of the CDR3 is TGTGCCAGCAGCCACGCAGCCGATACGCAGTATTTT.

This clonotype was seen a few times. One base away lies a much larger clone, so this may be a sequencing read error. This chain uses TRBV2 with TRBJ2-3; 11 bases agree with TRBD1. This CDR3 is built from 16 residues. J lost 6 bases, V lost 8 bases, and 13 bases had no gene match. Germline lookup yields CDR1 SNHLY and CDR2 FYNNEI. The CDR3 DNA follows: TGTGCCAGCGGTGGGCCCTGGGACAGGGGGGGGGATACGCAGTATTTT. Residues: CASGGPWDRGGDTQYF.

A note on this clonotype: This likely comes from a read error, as the CDR3 has no conserved phenylalanine or tryptophan at its end. V and J are TRBV10-1 and TRBJ1-1, with D perhaps TRBD1 (5 bases). The CDR3 spans 16 residues. Between the trimmed V and J ends, which lost 0 bases and 3 bases, there was a span of 14 bases. Germline V gene sequence: CDR1 WNHNN, CDR2 SYGVQD (reference sequence). CDR3 protein: CASSESIWTRDTEAFS. In DNA form, the CDR3 reads TGCGCCAGCAGTGAGTCGATCTGGACAAGGGACACTGAAGCTTTCTCT.

This clonotype was seen many times. The chain carries TRBV7-3 and TRBJ2-6, with 7 bases aligning to TRBD2. The junction had 10 bases not matched to a gene; V was cut back by 5 bases and J by 0 bases. This CDR3 has 18 residues. Germline CDR1 SGHTA, CDR2 FQGTGA. For the CDR3, the DNA is TGTGCCAGCAGCCCCCAGGGAGGGGCTGCCTCTGGGGCCAACGTCCTGACTTTC. Translation gives CASSPQGGAASGANVLTF.

The chain joins TRBV11-2 to TRBJ2-7, with 11 bases lining up with TRBD2. The CDR3 has 15 amino acids. Germline assignment: CDR1 SGHAT and CDR2 FQNNGV. V dropped 7 bases and J dropped 1; count of bases not matched to a gene: 6. This CDR3 is CASKLLAGVSYEQYF. CDR3 bases: TGTGCCAGCAAACTACTAGCGGGGGTATCCTACGAGCAGTACTTC.

The V call is TRBV15, the J call TRBJ1-5; TRBD1 is a possible D gene (5 bases). This CDR3 comprises 13 residues. Trimming removed 6 bases at V and 16 bases at J, with 22 bases between. Germline V gene sequence: CDR1 LNHNV, CDR2 YYDKDF (reference sequence). The CDR3 loop reads CATSYGGDEPLHF. The CDR3 coding sequence is TGTGCCACCAGTTATGGGGGTGATGAACCCCTCCATTTT.

This clonotype was found a few times. This chain uses TRBV15 with TRBJ1-5, with TRBD1 as a possible D gene (6 bases). Germline V CDR1 and CDR2: LNHNV, YYDKDF (reference sequence). The CDR3 is 15 amino acids. V was trimmed by 1 base and J by 7 bases, leaving 14 bases between them. The CDR3 DNA sequence: TGTGCCACCAGCAGAGTCGCGTCAGGGGCCCAGCCCCAGCATTTT. It translates to CATSRVASGAQPQHF.

This chain joins TRBV7-2 and TRBJ2-7; possibly TRBD1 for D (5 bases). CDR1 is SGHTA, CDR2 FQGNSA, per germline. Trimming took 5 bases from V and 7 from J, leaving 15 bases between them. CDR3 size: 13 residues. The CDR3 region is CASSQAGSNEQYF. The CDR3 coding sequence is TGTGCCAGCAGCCAGGCAGGGTCCAATGAGCAGTACTTC. Looking up the rest from reference TRBV7-2 and TRBJ2-7 gives the full variable domain: GAGVSQSPSNKVTEKGKDVELRCDPISGHTALYWYRQSLGQGLEFLIYFQGNSAPDKSGLPSDRFSAERTGGSVSTLTIQRTQQEDSAVYLCASSQAGSNEQYFGPGTRLTVT.

The chain recombines TRBV20-1 with TRBJ1-1; tentative D call: TRBD1 (6 bases). Germline assignment: CDR1 DFQATT and CDR2 SNEGSKA (reference sequence). The CDR3 covers 12 residues. With 2 bases removed from V and 12 bases from J, the gap between germline ends came to 16 bases. The CDR3 coding sequence is TGCAGTGCTAGACATGCAGGGGAAGCTACTTTCTTT. Residues: CSARHAGEATFF.

This clonotype has a single count. The V gene is TRBV7-2, the J gene TRBJ2-5, with TRBD2 matching 10 bases. The CDR3 spans 15 residues. Per the germline V gene, CDR1 is SGHTA and CDR2 is FQGNSA. After removal of 4 bases from V and 1 base from J, the junction contained 3 bases not matched to a gene. CDR3 bases: TGTGCCAGCAGCTCTAGCGGGGGCCGCCAAGAGACCCAGTACTTC. The encoded protein is CASSSSGGRQETQYF.

The rearrangement links TRBV20-1 to TRBJ2-6, with a weak D call TRBD1 (5 bases). Germline V CDR1 and CDR2: DFQATT, SNEGSKA (reference sequence). V lost 1 base and J lost 11, with 15 bases in between. This CDR3 contains 14 residues. The CDR3 nucleotides are TGCAGTGCTAGAGGGCTCAGGGCTAGTTACGTCCTGACTTTC. It yields the protein CSARGLRASYVLTF.

A remark on this clonotype: A read error may account for a junction end that differs from germline. The rearrangement uses TRBV19 and TRBJ2-7; D gene unclear. Germline CDR1 LNHDA, CDR2 SQIVND (reference sequence). The CDR3 totals 14 residues. The CDR3: CASSMDGISSEQYF. For the CDR3, the DNA is TGTGCCAGTAGTATGGACGGAATTTCCTCCGAGCAGTACTTC.

The chain employs TRBV2 and TRBJ2-7; D gene uncertain. Looked up from germline, CDR1 is SNHLY and CDR2 is FYNNEI. The CDR3 totals 14 residues. Trimming pared 7 bases from V and 3 bases from J, leaving 16 bases between. In DNA form, the CDR3 reads TGTGCCAGCACCGGGCAAGGAGTGAACTACGAGCAGTACTTC. Translating gives CASTGQGVNYEQYF.

The gene calls are TRBV7-9 and TRBJ2-3, with 7 bases matching TRBD1. The V segment lost 3 bases and the J segment 13 bases; nucleotides outside the gene matches: 16. CDR3 length: 15 residues. CDR1 and CDR2 (germline): SEHNR, FQNEAQ (reference sequence). The CDR3 region has the DNA TGTGCCAGCAGCTTGGATAGGACAGGCATTGGTGCTGAGTATTTT. Amino acids: CASSLDRTGIGAEYF. The full variable domain, with the rest looked up from reference TRBV7-9 and TRBJ2-3, is DTGVSQNPRHKITKRGQNVTFRCDPISEHNRLYWYRQTLGQGPEFLTYFQNEAQLEKSRLLSDRFSAERPKGSFSTLEIQRTEQGDSAMYLCASSLDRTGIGAEYFGPGTRLTVL.

This clonotype was counted ten times or more. This chain connects TRBV6-2 or TRBV6-3 to TRBJ2-1, with 11 bases identical to TRBD2. The CDR3 totals 16 residues. The V and J ends lost 6 bases and 8 bases, in that order; junction bases with no gene match: 12. Germline V gene lookup returns CDR1 MNHEY and CDR2 SVGEGT. The CDR3 DNA reads as TGTGCCAGCAGCGGGCCCGCAACACTAGCGGGGGATGAGCAGTTCTTC. It translates to CASSGPATLAGDEQFF.